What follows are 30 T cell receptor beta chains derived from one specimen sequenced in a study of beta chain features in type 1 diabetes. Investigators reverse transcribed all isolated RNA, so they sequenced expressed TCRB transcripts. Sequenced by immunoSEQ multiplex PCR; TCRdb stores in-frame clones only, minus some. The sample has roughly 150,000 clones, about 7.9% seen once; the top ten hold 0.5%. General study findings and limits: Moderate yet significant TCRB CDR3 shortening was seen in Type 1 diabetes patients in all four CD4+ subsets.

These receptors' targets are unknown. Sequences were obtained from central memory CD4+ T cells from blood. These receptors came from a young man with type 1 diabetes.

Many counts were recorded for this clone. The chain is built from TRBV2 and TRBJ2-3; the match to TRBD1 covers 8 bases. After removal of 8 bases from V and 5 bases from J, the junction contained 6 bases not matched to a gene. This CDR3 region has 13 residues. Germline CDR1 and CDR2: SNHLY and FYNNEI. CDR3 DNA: TGTGCCAGCGGGGGACAGGCCCGAGATACGCAGTATTTT. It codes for CASGGQARDTQYF.

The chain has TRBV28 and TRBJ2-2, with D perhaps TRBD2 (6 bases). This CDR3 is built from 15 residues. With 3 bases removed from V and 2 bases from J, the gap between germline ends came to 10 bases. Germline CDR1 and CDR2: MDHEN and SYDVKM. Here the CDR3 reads CASSFGGANTGELFF. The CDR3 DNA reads TGTGCCAGCAGTTTCGGCGGGGCTAACACCGGGGAGCTGTTTTTT.

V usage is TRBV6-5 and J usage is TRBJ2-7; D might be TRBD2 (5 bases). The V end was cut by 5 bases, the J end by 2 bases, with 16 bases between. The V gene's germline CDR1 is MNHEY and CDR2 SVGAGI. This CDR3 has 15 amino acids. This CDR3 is CASSRKGGETYEQYF. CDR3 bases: TGTGCCAGCAGTCGTAAGGGTGGGGAGACCTACGAGCAGTACTTC.

CDR3 nucleotides: TGTGCCAGTCTTCTAGCGGAAGGCCCCTACGAGCAGTACTTC. Residues: CASLLAEGPYEQYF. The chain recombines TRBV2 with TRBJ2-7; 7 nucleotides line up with TRBD2. Germline V gene data show CDR1 as SNHLY and CDR2 as FYNNEI. Losses at the gene ends were 9 bases for V and 2 bases for J; bases not matched to a gene: 10. This CDR3 is 14 amino acids long.

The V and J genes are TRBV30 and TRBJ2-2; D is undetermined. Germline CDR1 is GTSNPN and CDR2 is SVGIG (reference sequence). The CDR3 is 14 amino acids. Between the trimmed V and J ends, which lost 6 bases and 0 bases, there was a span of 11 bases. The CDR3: CACTEIPNTGELFF. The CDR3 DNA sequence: TGTGCCTGTACAGAGATTCCGAACACCGGGGAGCTGTTTTTT.

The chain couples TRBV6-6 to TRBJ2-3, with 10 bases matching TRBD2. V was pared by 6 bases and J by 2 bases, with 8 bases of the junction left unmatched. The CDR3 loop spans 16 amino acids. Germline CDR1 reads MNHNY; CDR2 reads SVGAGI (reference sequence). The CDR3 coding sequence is TGTGCCAGCAGACCTTTAGCGGGAGGACCCACAGATACGCAGTATTTT. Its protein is CASRPLAGGPTDTQYF.

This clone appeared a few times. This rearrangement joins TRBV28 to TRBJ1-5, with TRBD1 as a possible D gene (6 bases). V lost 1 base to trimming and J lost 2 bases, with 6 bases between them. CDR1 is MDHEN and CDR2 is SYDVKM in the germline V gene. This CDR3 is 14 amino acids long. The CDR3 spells CASSLSGGNQPQHF. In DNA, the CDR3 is TGTGCCAGCAGTTTATCAGGGGGCAATCAGCCCCAGCATTTT.

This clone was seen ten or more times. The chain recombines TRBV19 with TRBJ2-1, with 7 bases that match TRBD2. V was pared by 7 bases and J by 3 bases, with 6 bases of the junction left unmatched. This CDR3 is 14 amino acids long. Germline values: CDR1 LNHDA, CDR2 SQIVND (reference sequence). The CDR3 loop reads CASIDGGIYNEQFF. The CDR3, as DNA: TGTGCCAGTATTGACGGGGGGATCTACAATGAGCAGTTCTTC.

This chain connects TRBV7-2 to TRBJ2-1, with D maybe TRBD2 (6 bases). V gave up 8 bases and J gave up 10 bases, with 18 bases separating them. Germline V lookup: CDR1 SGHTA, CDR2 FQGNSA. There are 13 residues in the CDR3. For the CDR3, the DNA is TGTGCCAGCCATAGGAGGGGAGGAGAGGAGCAGTTCTTC. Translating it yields CASHRRGGEEQFF.

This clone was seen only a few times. CDR3 sequence reads: CASSQDRNSYEQYF. The CDR3 coding sequence is TGTGCCAGCAGTCAGGACAGAAACTCCTACGAGCAGTACTTC. The rearrangement uses TRBV6-5 and TRBJ2-7; D is possibly TRBD1 (6 bases). This CDR3 is built from 14 residues. Germline V gives CDR1 MNHEY, CDR2 SVGAGI. Trimming left V 5 bases short and J 0 bases short, with 11 bases between.

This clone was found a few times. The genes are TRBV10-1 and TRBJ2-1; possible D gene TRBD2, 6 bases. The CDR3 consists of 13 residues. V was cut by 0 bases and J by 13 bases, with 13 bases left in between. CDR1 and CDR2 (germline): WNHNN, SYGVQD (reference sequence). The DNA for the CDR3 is TGCGCCAGCAGTGAGTCGATATCGGGGGTCCAGTTCTTC. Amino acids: CASSESISGVQFF.

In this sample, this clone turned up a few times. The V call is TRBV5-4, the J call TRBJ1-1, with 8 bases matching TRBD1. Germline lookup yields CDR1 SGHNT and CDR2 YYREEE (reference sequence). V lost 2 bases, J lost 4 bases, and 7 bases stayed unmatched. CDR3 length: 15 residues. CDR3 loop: CASSLMAGGSTEAFF. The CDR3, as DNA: TGTGCCAGCAGCTTAATGGCAGGGGGCTCCACTGAAGCTTTCTTT.

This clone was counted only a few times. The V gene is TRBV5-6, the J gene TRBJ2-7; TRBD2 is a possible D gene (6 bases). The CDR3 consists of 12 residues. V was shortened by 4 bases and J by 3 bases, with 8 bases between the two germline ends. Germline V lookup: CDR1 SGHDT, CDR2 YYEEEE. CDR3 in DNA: TGTGCCAGCAGCCGGCGGGACTACGAGCAGTACTTC. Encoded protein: CASSRRDYEQYF. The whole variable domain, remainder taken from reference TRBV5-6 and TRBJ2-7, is DAGVTQSPTHLIKTRGQQVTLRCSPKSGHDTVSWYQQALGQGPQFIFQYYEEEERQRGNFPDRFSGHQFPNYSSELNVNALLLGDSALYLCASSRRDYEQYFGPGTRLTVT.

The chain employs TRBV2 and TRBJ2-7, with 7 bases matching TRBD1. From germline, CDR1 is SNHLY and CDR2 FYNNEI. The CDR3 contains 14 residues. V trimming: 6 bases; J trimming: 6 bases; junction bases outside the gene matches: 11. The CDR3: CASRSARQGGEQYF. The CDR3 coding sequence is TGTGCCAGCAGATCTGCACGACAGGGTGGCGAGCAGTACTTC. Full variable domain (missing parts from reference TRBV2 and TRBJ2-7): EPEVTQTPSHQVTQMGQEVILRCVPISNHLYFYWYRQILGQKVEFLVSFYNNEISEKSEIFDDQFSVERPDGSNFTLKIRSTKLEDSAMYFCASRSARQGGEQYFGPGTRLTVT.

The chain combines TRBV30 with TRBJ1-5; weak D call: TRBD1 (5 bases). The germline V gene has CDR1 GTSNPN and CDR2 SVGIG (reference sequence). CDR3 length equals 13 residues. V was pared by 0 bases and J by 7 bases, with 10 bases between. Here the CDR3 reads CAWSVKDKQPQHF. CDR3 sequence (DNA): TGTGCCTGGAGTGTAAAGGACAAGCAGCCCCAGCATTTT.

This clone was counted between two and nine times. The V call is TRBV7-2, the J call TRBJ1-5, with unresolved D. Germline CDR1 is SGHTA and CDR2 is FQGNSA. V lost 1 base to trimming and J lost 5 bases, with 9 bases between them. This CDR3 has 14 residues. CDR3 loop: CASSLDRTYQPQHF. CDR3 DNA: TGTGCCAGCAGCTTAGACAGAACTTATCAGCCCCAGCATTTT.

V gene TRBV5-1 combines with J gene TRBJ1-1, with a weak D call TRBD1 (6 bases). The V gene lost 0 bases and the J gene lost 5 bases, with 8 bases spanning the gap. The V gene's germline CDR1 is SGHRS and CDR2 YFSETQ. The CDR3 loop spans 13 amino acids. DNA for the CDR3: TGCGCCAGCAGCTTGGCAGGGGAGACTGAAGCTTTCTTT. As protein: CASSLAGETEAFF.

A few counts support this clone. The CDR3 bases are TGTGCCAGCAGTGAATCGTCCGTCTATGGCTACACCTTC. It is translated as CASSESSVYGYTF. The chain has TRBV25-1 and TRBJ1-2, with D hard to call. CDR1 is MGHDK, CDR2 SYGVNS, per germline. V lost 1 base and J 4 bases, leaving 7 bases between the germline ends. The CDR3 has 13 amino acids.

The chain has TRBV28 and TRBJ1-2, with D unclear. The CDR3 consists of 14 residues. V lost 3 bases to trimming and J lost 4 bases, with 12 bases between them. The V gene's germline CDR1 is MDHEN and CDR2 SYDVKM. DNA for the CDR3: TGTGCCAGCAGTTTTGATCCAGCGTTCTATGGCTACACCTTC. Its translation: CASSFDPAFYGYTF.

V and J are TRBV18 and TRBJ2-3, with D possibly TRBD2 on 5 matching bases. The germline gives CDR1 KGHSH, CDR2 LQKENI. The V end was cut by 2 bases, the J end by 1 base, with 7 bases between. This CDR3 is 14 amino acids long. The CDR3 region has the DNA TGTGCCAGCTCACCAGGACTCGGCACAGATACGCAGTATTTT. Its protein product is CASSPGLGTDTQYF.

The CDR3 nucleotides are TGTGCCAGCAGTTCTCCTGGGCGAGGGACAGATACGCAGTATTTT. Translation gives CASSSPGRGTDTQYF. The chain uses TRBV28 and TRBJ2-3; tentative D call: TRBD2 (5 bases). This CDR3 contains 15 residues. Germline CDR1 MDHEN, CDR2 SYDVKM. Trimming removed 4 bases at V and 3 bases at J, with 14 bases between.

The CDR3: CASSPGTGGDTQYF. The CDR3 coding sequence is TGTGCCAGCTCACCGGGGACAGGGGGCGATACGCAGTATTTT. This chain uses TRBV18 with TRBJ2-3, with 12 bases identical to TRBD1. This CDR3 is built from 14 residues. J gave up 6 bases and V 3 bases, and 1 base lay outside the gene matches. Germline V CDR1 and CDR2: KGHSH, LQKENI.

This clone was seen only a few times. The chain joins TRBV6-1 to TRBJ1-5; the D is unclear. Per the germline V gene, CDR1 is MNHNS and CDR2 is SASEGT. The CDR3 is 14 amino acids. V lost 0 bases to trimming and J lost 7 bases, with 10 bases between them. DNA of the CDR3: TGTGCCAGCAGTGAAGCTGGTCCGGGGCAGCCCCAGCATTTT. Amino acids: CASSEAGPGQPQHF.

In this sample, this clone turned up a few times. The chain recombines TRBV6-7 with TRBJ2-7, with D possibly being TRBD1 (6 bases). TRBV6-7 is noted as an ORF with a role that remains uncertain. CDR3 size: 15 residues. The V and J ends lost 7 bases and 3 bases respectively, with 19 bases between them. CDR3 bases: TGTGCCAGCATCCAGCCTAAGGGGGAGATCTACGAGCAGTACTTC. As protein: CASIQPKGEIYEQYF.

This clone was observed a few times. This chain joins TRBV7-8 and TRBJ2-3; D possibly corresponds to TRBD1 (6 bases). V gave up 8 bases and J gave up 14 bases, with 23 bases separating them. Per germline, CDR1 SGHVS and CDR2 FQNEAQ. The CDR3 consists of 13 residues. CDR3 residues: CASGPKQGLVGYF. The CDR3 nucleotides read TGTGCCAGCGGACCAAAACAGGGCCTAGTCGGGTATTTT.

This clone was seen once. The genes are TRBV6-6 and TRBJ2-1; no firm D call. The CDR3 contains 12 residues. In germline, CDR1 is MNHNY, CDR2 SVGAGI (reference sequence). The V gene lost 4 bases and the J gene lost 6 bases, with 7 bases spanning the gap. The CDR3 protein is CASSLTGNEQFF. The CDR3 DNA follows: TGTGCCAGCAGTTTAACGGGCAATGAGCAGTTCTTC.

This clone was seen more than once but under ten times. CDR3 DNA: TGTGCCTGGAGCCCCGGGACAGCGGCAGATACGCAGTATTTT. Its protein product is CAWSPGTAADTQYF. The chain carries TRBV30 and TRBJ2-3; the match to TRBD1 covers 7 bases. Germline V gives CDR1 GTSNPN, CDR2 SVGIG (reference sequence). Trimming at V came to 3 bases and at J to 4 bases, leaving 7 bases not matched to a gene. The length of the CDR3 is 14 residues.

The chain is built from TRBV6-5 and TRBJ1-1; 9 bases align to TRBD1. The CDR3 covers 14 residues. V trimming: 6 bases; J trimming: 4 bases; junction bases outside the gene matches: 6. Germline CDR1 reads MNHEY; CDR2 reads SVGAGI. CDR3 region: CASRQGAHPTEAFF. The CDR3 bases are TGTGCCAGCAGACAGGGGGCGCATCCCACTGAAGCTTTCTTT.

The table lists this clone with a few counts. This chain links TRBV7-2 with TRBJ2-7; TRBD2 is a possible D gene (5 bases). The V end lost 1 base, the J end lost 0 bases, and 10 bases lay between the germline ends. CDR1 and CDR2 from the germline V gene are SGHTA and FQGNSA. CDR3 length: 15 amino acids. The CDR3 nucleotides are TGTGCCAGCAGCTTAGGGTCGACTAACTCCTACGAGCAGTACTTC. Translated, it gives CASSLGSTNSYEQYF.

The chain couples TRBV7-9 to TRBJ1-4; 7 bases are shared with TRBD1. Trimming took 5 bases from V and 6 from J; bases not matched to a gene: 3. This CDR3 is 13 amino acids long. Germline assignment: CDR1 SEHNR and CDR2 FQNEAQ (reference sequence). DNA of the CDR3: TGTGCCAGCAGCCGTGGGACAGATGAAAAACTGTTTTTT. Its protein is CASSRGTDEKLFF.